Each of the 30 T cell receptor beta chains below was sequenced from the same sample in a study of cytomegalovirus exposure and HLA in healthy donors. 60 Vbeta and 13 Jbeta primers were used in PCR. Only in-frame clones appear in the TCRdb table, and some are missing; sequencing was by immunoSEQ multiplex PCR. Among around 70,000 clones listed, approximately 75% were seen once. The sequencing input was PBMCs. All receptors derive from a human donor in good health.

The gene calls are TRBV27 and TRBJ2-7; 13 bases agree with TRBD2. In germline, CDR1 is MNHEY, CDR2 SMNVEV (reference sequence). There are 18 residues in the CDR3. With V trimmed by 5 bases and J by 4 bases, 14 bases remained unmatched. CDR3 sequence: CASSRTSGGALLPYEQYF. In DNA, the CDR3 is TGTGCCAGCAGTAGAACTAGCGGGGGGGCTCTCCTACCGTACGAGCAGTACTTC.

This clone was observed a single time. The V and J genes are TRBV5-1 and TRBJ2-3, with 12 bases identical to TRBD2. Trimming removed 7 bases from V and 5 bases from J; junction bases left unmatched: 8. The CDR3 contains 15 residues. From germline, CDR1 is SGHRS and CDR2 YFSETQ. CDR3 nucleotides: TGCGCCAGCGACCTAGCGGGGGGGCCGGTAGATACGCAGTATTTT. It translates to CASDLAGGPVDTQYF.

The chain recombines TRBV27 with TRBJ2-1; tentative D call: TRBD2 (5 bases). V lost 0 bases and J 8 bases, leaving 14 bases between the germline ends. CDR1 and CDR2 from the germline V gene are MNHEY and SMNVEV (reference sequence). The length of the CDR3 is 15 residues. This CDR3 is CASSLSLTSIYEQFF. CDR3 in DNA: TGTGCCAGCAGTTTATCGCTCACTAGTATTTATGAGCAGTTCTTC.

The gene calls are TRBV27 and TRBJ2-7, with D tentatively TRBD1 (6 bases). The length of the CDR3 is 15 residues. Deletions cut 6 bases from V and 3 bases from J, with 18 bases between. CDR1 is MNHEY and CDR2 is SMNVEV in the germline V gene (reference sequence). CDR3 sequence reads: CASSWGRGAHYEQYF. The CDR3 nucleotides are TGTGCCAGCAGCTGGGGGCGAGGGGCACACTACGAGCAGTACTTC.

The J gene is TRBJ2-1, the V gene TRBV7-9, with 11 positions matching TRBD1. The germline gives CDR1 SEHNR, CDR2 FQNEAQ (reference sequence). After removal of 7 bases from V and 5 bases from J, the junction contained 10 bases not matched to a gene. The CDR3 runs 16 residues. The CDR3 protein is CASTQGGTGGNNEQFF. As DNA, the CDR3 is TGTGCCAGCACCCAGGGGGGGACAGGGGGAAACAATGAGCAGTTCTTC.

V and J are TRBV9 and TRBJ2-3, with TRBD2 as a possible D gene (5 bases). Per germline, CDR1 SGDLS and CDR2 YYNGEE. V was cut by 0 bases and J by 1 base, with 9 bases left in between. The CDR3 extends over 15 amino acids. The CDR3 DNA follows: TGTGCCAGCAGCGTAGAGGGAGTCCGCACAGATACGCAGTATTTT. The encoded protein is CASSVEGVRTDTQYF.

V is TRBV5-4 and J is TRBJ2-3; D not certain. The V end lost 3 bases, the J end lost 3 bases, and 14 bases lay between the germline ends. Germline CDR1 reads SGHNT; CDR2 reads YYREEE (reference sequence). The CDR3 has 15 amino acids. The CDR3 sequence is CASSSGRPSTDTQYF. In nucleotides, the CDR3 is TGTGCCAGCAGCTCTGGGCGTCCGTCGACAGATACGCAGTATTTT.

The genes are TRBV5-1 and TRBJ1-5, with 8 bases matching TRBD1. This CDR3 has 15 residues. Trimming took 4 bases from V and 4 from J; bases not matched to a gene: 7. The germline gives CDR1 SGHRS, CDR2 YFSETQ. In DNA form, the CDR3 reads TGCGCCAGCAGCCTAACGGGACAGGCTAATCAGCCCCAGCATTTT. It translates to CASSLTGQANQPQHF.

This chain uses TRBV18 with TRBJ2-7, with 9 positions matching TRBD2. V trimming: 5 bases; J trimming: 3 bases; junction bases outside the gene matches: 11. The CDR3 is 16 amino acids. Germline assignment: CDR1 KGHSH and CDR2 LQKENI. CDR3 nucleotide sequence: TGTGCCAGCTCAAGTTTAGCGGGGGCTAGTAACTACGAGCAGTACTTC. Translated, it gives CASSSLAGASNYEQYF.

The gene calls are TRBV15 and TRBJ2-1; no clear D. The germline CDR1 and CDR2 sequences are LNHNV and YYDKDF (reference sequence). With 0 bases removed from V and 3 bases from J, the gap between germline ends came to 12 bases. CDR3 length equals 16 residues. In DNA form, the CDR3 reads TGTGCCACCAGCAGAGATTCGTTGACACTCTACAATGAGCAGTTCTTC. It translates to CATSRDSLTLYNEQFF.

This chain links TRBV19 with TRBJ1-4, with a possible D match to TRBD1 (5 bases). Germline V gene sequence: CDR1 LNHDA, CDR2 SQIVND (reference sequence). V was cut by 10 bases and J by 7 bases, with 22 bases left in between. The CDR3 totals 15 residues. The CDR3 protein is CATQGGAENGEKLFF. For the CDR3, the DNA is TGTGCCACCCAGGGAGGAGCGGAGAATGGTGAAAAACTGTTTTTT.

V and J are TRBV19 and TRBJ2-7, with D perhaps TRBD2 (6 bases). The CDR3 has 14 amino acids. Trimming removed 3 bases at V and 6 bases at J, with 15 bases between. Germline values: CDR1 LNHDA, CDR2 SQIVND (reference sequence). CDR3 sequence: CASSIGDSRSEQYF. The CDR3 region has the DNA TGTGCCAGTAGTATTGGGGACTCTCGGTCCGAGCAGTACTTC. The variable domain in full, completed from reference TRBV19 and TRBJ2-7, reads DGGITQSPKYLFRKEGQNVTLSCEQNLNHDAMYWYRQDPGQGLRLIYYSQIVNDFQKGDIAEGYSVSREKKESFPLTVTSAQKNPTAFYLCASSIGDSRSEQYFGPGTRLTVT.

The chain links TRBV12-5 to TRBJ2-3; 8 positions agree with TRBD2. Germline V lookup: CDR1 LGHNT, CDR2 FRNRAP. J lost 4 bases, V lost 6 bases, and 6 bases had no gene match. The CDR3 sequence is 14 residues long. The CDR3 sequence: CASGSRGDPDTQYF. The CDR3 DNA reads as TGTGCTAGTGGCTCGCGGGGGGACCCAGATACGCAGTATTTT. Variable domain in full (rest from reference TRBV12-5 and TRBJ2-3): DARVTQTPRHKVTEMGQEVTMRCQPILGHNTVFWYRQTMMQGLELLAYFRNRAPLDDSGMPKDRFSAEMPDATLATLKIQPSEPRDSAVYFCASGSRGDPDTQYFGPGTRLTVL.

The chain is built from TRBV7-3 and TRBJ2-5; TRBD2 might be the D (7 bases). The CDR3 consists of 16 residues. CDR1 is SGHTA, CDR2 FQGTGA, per germline. Deletions cut 2 bases from V and 1 base from J, with 14 bases between. As DNA, the CDR3 is TGTGCCAGCAGCTTACTTGCGGGGGCCCCCCAAGAGACCCAGTACTTC. Translation gives CASSLLAGAPQETQYF.

The V and J genes are TRBV19 and TRBJ1-1; D is undetermined. This CDR3 spans 13 amino acids. CDR1 is LNHDA and CDR2 is SQIVND in the germline V gene (reference sequence). V was pared by 5 bases and J by 3 bases, with 10 bases between. The CDR3 coding sequence is TGTGCCAGTAGTGCCCCGAGCGACACTGAAGCTTTCTTT. It translates to CASSAPSDTEAFF. Supplemented by reference TRBV19 and TRBJ1-1, the full variable domain reads DGGITQSPKYLFRKEGQNVTLSCEQNLNHDAMYWYRQDPGQGLRLIYYSQIVNDFQKGDIAEGYSVSREKKESFPLTVTSAQKNPTAFYLCASSAPSDTEAFFGQGTRLTVV.

The V gene is TRBV5-4, the J gene TRBJ1-1, with TRBD1 identical over 9 bases. The CDR3 extends over 17 amino acids. The germline V gene has CDR1 SGHNT and CDR2 YYREEE (reference sequence). The junction had 11 bases not matched to a gene; V was cut back by 4 bases and J by 1 base. The CDR3: CASSKDRGGVRNTEAFF. The CDR3 coding sequence is TGTGCCAGCAGCAAGGACAGGGGAGGAGTGAGGAACACTGAAGCTTTCTTT. Using reference TRBV5-4 and TRBJ1-1 for the parts outside the CDR3, the full variable domain is ETGVTQSPTHLIKTRGQQVTLRCSSQSGHNTVSWYQQALGQGPQFIFQYYREEENGRGNFPPRFSGLQFPNYSSELNVNALELDDSALYLCASSKDRGGVRNTEAFFGQGTRLTVV.

This chain uses TRBV11-2 with TRBJ2-7, with 9 bases fitting TRBD2. The V segment lost 5 bases and the J segment 7 bases; nucleotides outside the gene matches: 9. The germline V gene has CDR1 SGHAT and CDR2 FQNNGV. CDR3 length: 14 amino acids. The chain's CDR3 is CASSPSGVPGEQYF. For the CDR3, the DNA is TGTGCCAGCAGCCCTAGCGGGGTCCCGGGGGAGCAGTACTTC.

The chain couples TRBV7-3 to TRBJ1-4; 8 nucleotides agree with TRBD1. V was pared by 0 bases and J by 4 bases, with 10 bases of the junction left unmatched. CDR1 is SGHTA and CDR2 is FQGTGA in the germline V gene. The CDR3 sequence is 18 residues long. The CDR3 here is CASSLTGWTGQDNEKLFF. The DNA for the CDR3 is TGTGCCAGCAGCTTAACGGGGTGGACAGGGCAGGATAATGAAAAACTGTTTTTT.

The rearrangement links TRBV6-6 to TRBJ1-1, with D perhaps matching TRBD1 (5 bases). CDR3 length: 13 amino acids. Germline V gene data show CDR1 as MNHNY and CDR2 as SVGAGI (reference sequence). The V and J ends lost 8 bases and 0 bases respectively, with 10 bases between them. CDR3 DNA: TGTGCCAGCGAGGACAACGTGAACACTGAAGCTTTCTTT. It translates to CASEDNVNTEAFF.

Concerning this clone itself: One junction end disagrees with the germline gene, perhaps due to a read error. The chain recombines TRBV25-1 with TRBJ1-2; D possibly corresponds to TRBD1 (5 bases). Germline V gene sequence: CDR1 MGHDK, CDR2 SYGVNS. The CDR3 has 14 amino acids. The CDR3 DNA sequence: TGTGCCAGCAGTGAGCCTAGGTCCCAGGGTGGCTACCCCTTC. Translation gives CASSEPRSQGGYPF.

This clone appeared once. The chain links TRBV5-1 to TRBJ2-2; TRBD1 matches 8 bases. V shed 4 bases, J shed 0 bases, and the junction held 5 bases outside the gene matches. The germline V gene encodes CDR1 SGHRS and CDR2 YFSETQ. This CDR3 contains 16 residues. CDR3 sequence (DNA): TGCGCCAGCAGCGCAGGGACAGGTGCGAACACCGGGGAGCTGTTTTTT. Translation gives CASSAGTGANTGELFF.

The chain employs TRBV19 and TRBJ2-3, with 10 positions matching TRBD2. With V trimmed by 4 bases and J by 0 bases, 7 bases remained unmatched. The CDR3 extends over 17 amino acids. The germline V gene has CDR1 LNHDA and CDR2 SQIVND (reference sequence). The CDR3 here is CASSRYLAGASTDTQYF. CDR3 nucleotides: TGTGCCAGTAGTAGATACCTAGCGGGGGCAAGCACAGATACGCAGTATTTT. Combining the CDR3 with reference TRBV19 and TRBJ2-3 gives the whole variable domain DGGITQSPKYLFRKEGQNVTLSCEQNLNHDAMYWYRQDPGQGLRLIYYSQIVNDFQKGDIAEGYSVSREKKESFPLTVTSAQKNPTAFYLCASSRYLAGASTDTQYFGPGTRLTVL.

The genes are TRBV7-3 and TRBJ2-1, with TRBD1 identical over 7 bases. The CDR3 is made up of 15 amino acids. Looked up from germline, CDR1 is SGHTA and CDR2 is FQGTGA. J was trimmed by 5 bases and V by 2 bases; bases with no gene match: 6. The CDR3 here is CASSLFGQDNNEQFF. As DNA, the CDR3 is TGTGCCAGCAGCTTATTCGGACAGGACAACAATGAGCAGTTCTTC.

This chain joins TRBV19 and TRBJ2-6; 7 nucleotides agree with TRBD2. Germline V gene sequence: CDR1 LNHDA, CDR2 SQIVND (reference sequence). J lost 4 bases, V lost 5 bases, and 8 bases had no gene match. This CDR3 region has 16 residues. CDR3 DNA sequence: TGTGCCAGTAGTCCCATGGGAGGGTCCGGGGCCAACGTCCTGACTTTC. The encoded protein is CASSPMGGSGANVLTF.

The chain uses TRBV18 and TRBJ2-7; D perhaps matches TRBD2 (7 bases). Germline V gene lookup returns CDR1 KGHSH and CDR2 LQKENI. This CDR3 has 14 residues. V lost 6 bases, J lost 2 bases, and 14 bases lay in between. CDR3 sequence (DNA): TGTGCCAGCTCCCGAGGGGGGGAGGCCTACGAGCAGTACTTC. This codes for CASSRGGEAYEQYF.

The chain joins TRBV27 to TRBJ2-7, with TRBD1 identical over 9 bases. Germline V gene sequence: CDR1 MNHEY, CDR2 SMNVEV (reference sequence). The CDR3 spans 15 residues. With 7 bases clipped from V and 3 bases from J, the junction kept 10 bases outside the gene matches. CDR3: CASIKTSGQGYEQYF. The CDR3 nucleotides read TGTGCCAGCATAAAGACCTCGGGACAGGGCTACGAGCAGTACTTC.

The chain recombines TRBV7-3 with TRBJ2-7; D not certain. This CDR3 region has 13 residues. V was trimmed by 5 bases and J by 7 bases, leaving 15 bases between them. The germline V gene has CDR1 SGHTA and CDR2 FQGTGA. The chain's CDR3 is CASSRVRNYEQYF. DNA for the CDR3: TGTGCCAGCAGCCGTGTTAGAAACTATGAGCAGTACTTC.

The chain uses TRBV10-3 and TRBJ2-5; 13 positions agree with TRBD2. There are 17 residues in the CDR3. Germline V gene data show CDR1 as ENHRY and CDR2 as SYGVKD. The V gene end was trimmed by 0 bases and the J gene end by 3 bases; junction bases not matched to a gene: 4. The CDR3 protein is CAISESLGLAGKETQYF. The CDR3 DNA follows: TGTGCCATCAGTGAGTCCCTGGGACTAGCGGGGAAAGAGACCCAGTACTTC.

CDR3: CASLERGGSEQFF. The CDR3 coding sequence is TGTGCCAGCCTAGAGCGGGGGGGCTCTGAGCAGTTCTTC. This rearrangement joins TRBV6-5 to TRBJ2-1; 10 bases map to TRBD2. Germline CDR1 and CDR2: MNHEY and SVGAGI. The V segment lost 8 bases and the J segment 9 bases; nucleotides outside the gene matches: 7. The CDR3 consists of 13 residues.

This chain joins TRBV6-5 and TRBJ2-2; D possibly corresponds to TRBD2 (5 bases). The germline CDR1 and CDR2 sequences are MNHEY and SVGAGI. Trimming stripped 6 bases from V and 7 bases from J, with 9 bases between. This CDR3 region has 12 residues. CDR3 sequence: CASRSGLGELFF. The CDR3, as DNA: TGTGCCAGCAGAAGTGGACTCGGGGAGCTGTTTTTT.